In its sample, the clone carrying this T cell receptor (beta chain) was seen many times. Using RNA transcripts as the source, TCR beta CDR3 regions were amplified. HTBI primers drove first-round RT-PCR of the TCR CDR3. A single record per CDR3 protein comes from TCRdb applying MiXCR to the multiplex PCR reads. This sample yields about 210,000 distinct CDR3 sequences, of which about 18% are seen a single time; over 35% belongs to the top ten. This specimen comes from a study of T cells in Graves' hyperthyroidism and ophthalmopathy. Uncontrolled infection, other autoimmune disease, pregnancy or lactation barred patients from enrollment. V lost 3 bases to trimming and J lost 6 bases, with 9 bases between them. The germline V gene encodes CDR1 MDHEN and CDR2 SYDVKM. The CDR3 consists of 12 residues.

The receptor was derived from a man between 35 and 55 years old with Graves' hyperthyroidism. Sequencing used blood. V gene TRBV28 combines with J gene TRBJ2-7; no firm D call. This CDR3 is CASSLVQREQYF. The CDR3 coding sequence is TGTGCCAGCAGTTTGGTTCAGCGCGAGCAGTACTTC.